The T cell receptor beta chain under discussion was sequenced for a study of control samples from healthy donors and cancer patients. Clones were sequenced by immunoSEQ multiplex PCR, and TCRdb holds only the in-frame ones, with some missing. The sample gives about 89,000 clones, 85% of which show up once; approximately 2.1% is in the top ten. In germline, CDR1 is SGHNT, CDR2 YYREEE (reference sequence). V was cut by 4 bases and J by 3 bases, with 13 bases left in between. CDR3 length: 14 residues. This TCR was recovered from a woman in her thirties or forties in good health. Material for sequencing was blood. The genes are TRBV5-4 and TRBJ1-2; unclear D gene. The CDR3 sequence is CASSIAGVHYGYTF. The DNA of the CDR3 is TGTGCCAGCAGCATCGCCGGGGTCCACTATGGCTACACCTTC. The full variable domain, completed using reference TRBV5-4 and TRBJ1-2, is ETGVTQSPTHLIKTRGQQVTLRCSSQSGHNTVSWYQQALGQGPQFIFQYYREEENGRGNFPPRFSGLQFPNYSSELNVNALELDDSALYLCASSIAGVHYGYTFGSGTRLTVV.